This TCR beta chain was recovered during a study of blood T cell repertoires in COVID-19. Trimming left V 9 bases short and J 6 bases short, with 12 bases between. Germline CDR1 reads SEHNR; CDR2 reads FQNEAQ (reference sequence). This CDR3 has 11 amino acids. Libraries were prepared by immunoSEQ multiplex PCR; TCRdb keeps only in-frame clonotypes and omits some of them. The data contain about 260,000 clones, roughly 86% of them singletons. This sequence originates from a woman aged 30 to 39 with COVID-19, enrolled during active disease. The rearrangement joins TRBV7-9 to TRBJ2-7; the D gene is possibly TRBD1 (6 bases). The sample comprised peripheral blood. CDR3 residues: CASWTAGEQYF. CDR3 DNA: TGTGCCAGTTGGACAGCAGGCGAGCAGTACTTC.